The rows below give T cell receptor beta chains drawn from one sample of a study. MiXCR, applied by TCRdb to the RT-PCR reads, yields one record per CDR3 protein. The sample holds 550,000 to 750,000 distinct CDR3 sequences, approximately 15% seen once. The sample was memory CD4+ T cells from blood. The receptors stem from a female donor in good health, serving as a healthy control. Both conserved end residues are part of each CDR3. The D gene is left open where the match is weak. The listing skips clone size in some rows; elsewhere it reads once, few, many or a size class.

TRBV7-2	many	TRBD1	TRBJ2-3	CASSLRGLRTDTQYF	TGTGCCAGCAGCTTGAGGGGGCTACGCACAGATACGCAGTATTTT
TRBV6-5	few	TRBD1	TRBJ2-5	CASRPGQGAWETQYF	TGTGCCAGCCGCCCTGGACAGGGGGCATGGGAGACCCAGTACTTC
TRBV20-1	few	NA	TRBJ1-2	CSARVGESYGYTF	TGCAGTGCTAGGGTAGGGGAGAGCTATGGCTACACCTTC
TRBV15	few	NA	TRBJ2-5	CATSMDRRWQETQYF	TGTGCCACCAGCATGGATAGGCGTTGGCAAGAGACCCAGTACTTC
TRBV4-1	many	TRBD2	TRBJ2-1	CASSQRLLAGGPNEQFF	TGCGCCAGCAGCCAGAGACTACTAGCGGGAGGGCCAAATGAGCAGTTCTTC
TRBV28	few	NA	TRBJ2-7	CASLGHGTDEQYF	TGTGCCAGCCTGGGACATGGTACGGACGAGCAGTACTTC
TRBV24-1	NA	TRBD2	TRBJ2-1	CATSDVRGAGEEQFF	TGTGCCACCAGTGATGTTCGGGGAGCGGGGGAAGAGCAGTTCTTC
TRBV20-1	few	TRBD1	TRBJ1-1	CSARVDRDAAFF	TGCAGTGCTAGAGTCGACAGGGACGCAGCTTTCTTT
TRBV20-1	many	NA	TRBJ1-2	CSAGVGTSYGYTF	TGCAGTGCTGGGGTGGGGACGTCCTATGGCTACACCTTC
TRBV6-5	few	TRBD1	TRBJ2-5	CASSSLGTDARETQYF	TGTGCCAGCAGTTCCCTTGGGACAGACGCGAGAGAGACCCAGTACTTC
TRBV20-1	many	TRBD2	TRBJ2-5	CSARDMTSGRAGQETQYF	TGCAGTGCTAGAGATATGACTAGCGGGAGGGCCGGCCAAGAGACCCAGTACTTC
TRBV6-6	NA	NA	TRBJ2-5	CASSYHGETQYF	TGTGCCAGCAGTTACCACGGGGAGACCCAGTACTTC
TRBV28	NA	TRBD2	TRBJ2-7	CASSYPGGSSYEQYF	TGTGCCAGCAGTTACCCCGGGGGGTCATCCTACGAGCAGTACTTC
TRBV27	many	TRBD2	TRBJ2-3	CASSLLPSGDTYSTDTQYF	TGTGCCAGCAGTTTACTTCCTAGCGGAGACACTTATAGCACAGATACGCAGTATTTT
TRBV7-2	few	NA	TRBJ2-1	CASSLDASYNEQFF	TGTGCCAGCAGCTTAGACGCCTCCTACAATGAGCAGTTCTTC
TRBV12-3/TRBV12-4	few	TRBD2	TRBJ2-1	CASSLGAGGSSQFF	TGTGCCAGCAGTCTCGGAGCGGGGGGGTCTTCGCAGTTCTTC
TRBV4-3	few	TRBD2	TRBJ2-3	CASSSSSGGSTDTQYF	TGCGCCAGCAGCAGCTCTAGCGGGGGCTCCACAGATACGCAGTATTTT
TRBV7-2	few	NA	TRBJ2-7	CASSLAVTSYEQYF	TGTGCCAGCAGCTTAGCGGTAACATCCTACGAGCAGTACTTC
TRBV4-2	NA	NA	TRBJ2-7	CASSQASGTEQYF	TGTGCCAGCAGCCAAGCTTCGGGCACCGAGCAGTACTTC
TRBV4-3	few	NA	TRBJ1-6	CASSQELAGNSPLHF	TGCGCCAGCAGCCAAGAACTGGCAGGGAACTCACCCCTCCACTTT
TRBV20-1	few	NA	TRBJ2-7	CSGRELSYEQYF	TGCAGTGGACGGGAGTTGTCCTACGAGCAGTACTTC
TRBV5-6	NA	TRBD2	TRBJ2-2	CASSLYLAGVVTGELFF	TGTGCCAGCAGCTTGTACCTAGCGGGAGTGGTCACCGGGGAGCTGTTTTTT